The 4 T cell receptor beta chains below come from one sample, sequenced in a study of T cell changes during pregnancy in multiple sclerosis. Here immunoSEQ multiplex PCR was the method, and the copy in TCRdb shows in-frame clones only, minus some. Of about 98,000 clones listed, about 91% are singletons. Specimen: peripheral blood, collected after pregnancy. The source is a female donor in good health, enrolled as a control in a pregnancy study.

The chain uses TRBV9 and TRBJ2-7, with a possible D match to TRBD2 (6 bases). Germline V gene sequence: CDR1 SGDLS, CDR2 YYNGEE. CDR3 size: 13 residues. V lost 0 bases to trimming and J lost 6 bases, with 10 bases between them. CDR3 in amino acids: CASSVVGGSEQYF. CDR3 sequence (DNA): TGTGCCAGCAGCGTAGTAGGAGGGAGCGAGCAGTACTTC.

The rearrangement uses TRBV7-9 and TRBJ1-6; 9 nucleotides align to TRBD1. This CDR3 is built from 15 residues. CDR1 SEHNR and CDR2 FQNEAQ come from the germline V gene (reference sequence). V shed 6 bases, J shed 5 bases, and the junction held 5 bases outside the gene matches. CDR3 residues: CASRSQGADNSPLHF. The CDR3 DNA is TGTGCCAGCAGGTCACAGGGGGCCGATAATTCACCCCTCCACTTT.

The CDR3 DNA is TGTGCCTGGAGTGTACAACTAGCGGGGGTTGAGCAGTTCTTC. It yields the protein CAWSVQLAGVEQFF. The rearrangement links TRBV30 to TRBJ2-1; 11 nucleotides line up with TRBD2. The CDR3 contains 14 residues. CDR1 is GTSNPN, CDR2 SVGIG, per germline (reference sequence). The trim removed 0 bases at V and 9 bases at J, leaving 4 bases unmatched.

The chain couples TRBV7-9 to TRBJ2-3; D is undetermined. Germline-derived CDR1 and CDR2 are SEHNR and FQNEAQ (reference sequence). This CDR3 comprises 15 residues. Trimming stripped 2 bases from V and 0 bases from J, with 9 bases between. The CDR3 coding sequence is TGTGCCAGCAGCTTAACAGAGTTCAGCACAGATACGCAGTATTTT. It yields the protein CASSLTEFSTDTQYF.